This is a list of T cell receptor beta chains from one sample in a study of beta chain features in type 1 diabetes. TCRdb keeps only in-frame clones here, not all; method: immunoSEQ multiplex PCR. Found here are some 410,000 clones, approximately 10% of them singletons; the top ten hold less than 0.06%. Sequenced sample: naive CD4+ T cells from blood. The source is a young woman in good health. Each CDR3 is given without its conserved first and last residue. The D gene is left open where the match is weak.

j_gene	d_gene	v_gene	CDR3aa
TRBJ1-1	TRBD1	TRBV5-1	ASRDREKLGAF
TRBJ2-4	TRBD1	TRBV4-1	ASRQIGDRGYIQY
TRBJ2-5	TRBD1	TRBV6-1	ASRSGQAETQY
TRBJ1-2	TRBD1	TRBV6-5	ASRSTGAVGYT
TRBJ2-7	TRBD2	TRBV18	ASSPIRGGPEQY
TRBJ2-5	-	TRBV5-1	ASSSLSEGGETQY
TRBJ1-2	-	TRBV6-5	ASSVGGVGYGYT
TRBJ2-4	-	TRBV6-5	ASSYDLAKNIQY
TRBJ2-1	TRBD2	TRBV14	ASSQERGLTYNEQF
TRBJ2-3	TRBD2	TRBV4-1	ASSQSSGGHTDTQY
TRBJ2-7	-	TRBV19	ASSPVGLAYEQY
TRBJ2-3	TRBD2	TRBV5-4	ASSQTSGRTDTQY
TRBJ2-7	-	TRBV11-2	ASSQAAVEQY
TRBJ2-7	-	TRBV7-2	ASSLAARYEQY
TRBJ1-2	TRBD1	TRBV29-1	SVEDRGHYGYT
TRBJ2-5	TRBD2	TRBV18	ASSPAGGGETQY
TRBJ2-4	-	TRBV4-1	ASSSPGREAKNIQY
TRBJ1-2	TRBD1	TRBV2	ASSESTGIVYGYT
TRBJ2-4	-	TRBV7-2	ASGPGLAKNIQY
TRBJ1-2	-	TRBV7-2	ASSLRGNYGYT
TRBJ2-2	-	TRBV2	ASNVDRNTGELF
TRBJ2-7	-	TRBV5-1	ASSLELGPNEQY
TRBJ1-2	-	TRBV19	ASRQGYGYT
TRBJ1-5	-	TRBV9	ASSLGSYNQPQH
TRBJ2-1	TRBD2	TRBV7-3	ASSTKLAGRKQF
TRBJ2-4	-	TRBV18	ASSPPRGAGAKNIQY
TRBJ2-1	-	TRBV4-1	ASSPISGSEQF
TRBJ2-3	TRBD1	TRBV5-1	ASGTGGSLTDTQY
TRBJ1-2	-	TRBV7-2	ASSLDHAGHYGYT
TRBJ2-3	TRBD2	TRBV6-4	ASSDRAGGSDTQY
TRBJ1-6	-	TRBV9	ASSVGEHNSPLH
TRBJ2-7	-	TRBV18	ASSPSFEQY
TRBJ2-3	-	TRBV5-1	ASSSSGRGDTQY
TRBJ2-1	-	TRBV9	ASSVLGTSSYNEQF
TRBJ2-1	-	TRBV25-1	ASSESSRGGYNEQF
TRBJ2-3	-	TRBV5-1	ASSGQGPGTDTQY
TRBJ1-2	TRBD1	TRBV29-1	SAADRGLFGYT
TRBJ2-5	-	TRBV5-1	ASSGGWVADQETQY
TRBJ2-3	-	TRBV25-1	ASSELVGVRTDTQY
TRBJ2-3	-	TRBV2	ASSVDTDTQY
TRBJ2-1	TRBD1	TRBV7-2	ASRNDRGDEQF
TRBJ1-2	-	TRBV7-9	ASSGNSRGYT
TRBJ2-1	TRBD1	TRBV10-3	AIGQGASYNEQF
TRBJ2-1	TRBD2	TRBV19	ASSIYSAGGPYEQF
TRBJ2-5	-	TRBV5-4	ASSLTGQTQY
TRBJ1-2	-	TRBV30	AWSARGPGDGYT
TRBJ2-5	-	TRBV5-1	ASNRQGQETQY
TRBJ2-2	-	TRBV7-2	ASSQYTGELF
TRBJ1-2	TRBD1	TRBV5-1	ASSSGQGSNYGYT
TRBJ2-3	TRBD1	TRBV2	ASRVGQGGTDTQY
TRBJ1-1	TRBD1	TRBV9	ASSRDSNTEAF
TRBJ2-3	-	TRBV7-9	ASSLPMGGSNTDTQY
TRBJ2-7	-	TRBV11-1	ASSPLERSSYEQY
TRBJ2-7	TRBD2	TRBV4-2	ASSQDPGTSGRKGYEQY